Listed below are T cell receptor beta chains from one sample, sequenced in a study of control samples from healthy donors and cancer patients. Generated by immunoSEQ multiplex PCR, the TCRdb table keeps only in-frame clones and is missing some. The table lists 70,000 or so clones, roughly nine tenths of them singletons. What was sequenced was PBMCs. The receptors derive from a man aged 60 to 75 with lung cancer. CDR3s include the opening cysteine and the closing phenylalanine or tryptophan. D genes are given only for firm matches. A clone size is listed for some rows: how often the clone was seen (once, few, many), or a class if it is expanded.

cdr3_nt: TGCTCCTTAAAAGGTTACACCGGGGAGCTGTTTTTT
cdr3_aa: CSLKGYTGELFF
v_call: TRBV7-9
clone_size: NA
j_call: TRBJ2-2
d_call: NA

cdr3_nt: TGCAGTGCTAGTATCGGGACAGGGGGCACCGGGGAGCTGTTTTTT
cdr3_aa: CSASIGTGGTGELFF
v_call: TRBV20-1
clone_size: NA
j_call: TRBJ2-2
d_call: TRBD1

cdr3_nt: TGTGCCTCTCGCCGGGACACTGAAGCTTTCTTT
cdr3_aa: CASRRDTEAFF
v_call: TRBV2
clone_size: NA
j_call: TRBJ1-1
d_call: NA

cdr3_nt: TGCGCCAGCTCTGGAATGAACACTGAAGCTTTCTTT
cdr3_aa: CASSGMNTEAFF
v_call: TRBV10-1
clone_size: NA
j_call: TRBJ1-1
d_call: NA

cdr3_nt: TGCGCCAGCAGCTTGCCCCTAGGGGGGGAGACCCAGTACTTC
cdr3_aa: CASSLPLGGETQYF
v_call: TRBV5-1
clone_size: NA
j_call: TRBJ2-5
d_call: NA

cdr3_nt: TGTGCCAGCAGAGGACAGGGGCCAGTCACCGGGGAGCTGTTTTTT
cdr3_aa: CASRGQGPVTGELFF
v_call: TRBV2
clone_size: NA
j_call: TRBJ2-2
d_call: TRBD1

cdr3_nt: TGTGCCACCCAAGCGGGGGGAATCACAGATACGCAGTATTTT
cdr3_aa: CATQAGGITDTQYF
v_call: TRBV6-5
clone_size: NA
j_call: TRBJ2-3
d_call: TRBD2

cdr3_nt: TGCGCCAGCAGCCCCCCGGGGGTAGCGGGGTACAATGAGCAGTTCTTC
cdr3_aa: CASSPPGVAGYNEQFF
v_call: TRBV4-1
clone_size: NA
j_call: TRBJ2-1
d_call: TRBD2

cdr3_nt: TGTGCCAGCAGCTACGGGGGTTCGAGCTCTGGGGCCAACGTCCTGACTTTC
cdr3_aa: CASSYGGSSSGANVLTF
v_call: TRBV11-3
clone_size: NA
j_call: TRBJ2-6
d_call: NA

cdr3_nt: TGTGCCAGCAGCTTTTCAGGGTTTCGTCGCGAGCAGTACTTC
cdr3_aa: CASSFSGFRREQYF
v_call: TRBV7-2
clone_size: few
j_call: TRBJ2-7
d_call: NA

cdr3_nt: TGTGCCAGCAGCCCAGACAACTATGGCTACACCTTC
cdr3_aa: CASSPDNYGYTF
v_call: TRBV5-8
clone_size: NA
j_call: TRBJ1-2
d_call: NA

cdr3_nt: TGCGCCAGCAGTGCCGGGACAGGGGGCTATGAGCAGTTCTTC
cdr3_aa: CASSAGTGGYEQFF
v_call: TRBV10-2
clone_size: few
j_call: TRBJ2-1
d_call: TRBD1

cdr3_nt: TGTGCCAGCTGGGGGGATGTGAGCAACTATGGCTACACCTTC
cdr3_aa: CASWGDVSNYGYTF
v_call: TRBV6-6
clone_size: NA
j_call: TRBJ1-2
d_call: NA

cdr3_nt: TGTGCCAGCAGATACGGACAGGGACGAACAGATACGCAGTATTTT
cdr3_aa: CASRYGQGRTDTQYF
v_call: TRBV6-6
clone_size: NA
j_call: TRBJ2-3
d_call: TRBD1

cdr3_nt: TGTGCCAGCAGCTCTCGTTTGCGGACGGCAGATACGCAGTATTTT
cdr3_aa: CASSSRLRTADTQYF
v_call: TRBV11-3
clone_size: NA
j_call: TRBJ2-3
d_call: NA

cdr3_nt: TGTGCCAGCGGAGACTCTGGAAACACCATATATTTT
cdr3_aa: CASGDSGNTIYF
v_call: TRBV6-5
clone_size: NA
j_call: TRBJ1-3
d_call: NA

cdr3_nt: TGTGCCAGCAGTCCTCTAGCGGGGGGCCAAGAGACCCAGTACTTC
cdr3_aa: CASSPLAGGQETQYF
v_call: TRBV27
clone_size: NA
j_call: TRBJ2-5
d_call: TRBD2

cdr3_nt: TGTGCCAGCAGTTCCTTCAGTCAGCCCCAGCATTTT
cdr3_aa: CASSSFSQPQHF
v_call: TRBV12-3/TRBV12-4
clone_size: NA
j_call: TRBJ1-5
d_call: NA

cdr3_nt: TGTGCCAGCAGCGACCGGGACAGCGCCCCAAATGGCTACACCTTC
cdr3_aa: CASSDRDSAPNGYTF
v_call: TRBV6-2/TRBV6-3
clone_size: NA
j_call: TRBJ1-2
d_call: TRBD1

cdr3_nt: TGTGCCAGCAGTTACTCGAGCCGGCCGGACACTGAAGCTTTCTTT
cdr3_aa: CASSYSSRPDTEAFF
v_call: TRBV6-5
clone_size: NA
j_call: TRBJ1-1
d_call: NA

cdr3_nt: TGTGCCACCTCTAACCAGGGGGCAGCTAATGAAAAACTGTTTTTT
cdr3_aa: CATSNQGAANEKLFF
v_call: TRBV6-6
clone_size: NA
j_call: TRBJ1-4
d_call: TRBD1

cdr3_nt: TGCGCCAGCAGCCCAGGCTGGACCGGGGCAAACATTCAGTACTTC
cdr3_aa: CASSPGWTGANIQYF
v_call: TRBV5-1
clone_size: NA
j_call: TRBJ2-4
d_call: NA

cdr3_nt: TGTGCCAGCAGCTTAACACTACAGAGGTCTGAAGCTTTCTTT
cdr3_aa: CASSLTLQRSEAFF
v_call: TRBV7-2
clone_size: few
j_call: TRBJ1-1
d_call: NA

cdr3_nt: TGTGCCAGCAGTTATAGCGGCTCTCAGTATTTT
cdr3_aa: CASSYSGSQYF
v_call: TRBV12-3/TRBV12-4
clone_size: few
j_call: TRBJ2-3
d_call: NA

cdr3_nt: TGTGCCAGCAGTTACTCCAGGGGCGACCTCTTAGGCTACACCTTC
cdr3_aa: CASSYSRGDLLGYTF
v_call: TRBV6-2/TRBV6-3
clone_size: NA
j_call: TRBJ1-2
d_call: NA

cdr3_nt: TGTGCCAGCAGTCCCGACGGGTTCTCTGGAAACACCATATATTTT
cdr3_aa: CASSPDGFSGNTIYF
v_call: TRBV7-6
clone_size: NA
j_call: TRBJ1-3
d_call: NA

cdr3_nt: TGTGCCAGCAGACGACAGGGTCGCCGGCTGTCGGGAAATTCACCCCTCCACTTT
cdr3_aa: CASRRQGRRLSGNSPLHF
v_call: TRBV6-6
clone_size: NA
j_call: TRBJ1-6
d_call: TRBD1

cdr3_nt: TGTGCCAGCAGCCCGGGACAGGGGTCCTACAATGAGCAGTTCTTC
cdr3_aa: CASSPGQGSYNEQFF
v_call: TRBV3-1/TRBV3-2
clone_size: NA
j_call: TRBJ2-1
d_call: TRBD1

cdr3_nt: TGTGCCAGCTCACCACCGCAGGCCGGGGCCAAAAACATTCAGTACTTC
cdr3_aa: CASSPPQAGAKNIQYF
v_call: TRBV18
clone_size: NA
j_call: TRBJ2-4
d_call: NA

cdr3_nt: TGTGCCAGCAGCAGGGGAACCCGGGGCCAAGGGGAAGCTTTCTTT
cdr3_aa: CASSRGTRGQGEAFF
v_call: TRBV21-1
clone_size: NA
j_call: TRBJ1-1
d_call: NA